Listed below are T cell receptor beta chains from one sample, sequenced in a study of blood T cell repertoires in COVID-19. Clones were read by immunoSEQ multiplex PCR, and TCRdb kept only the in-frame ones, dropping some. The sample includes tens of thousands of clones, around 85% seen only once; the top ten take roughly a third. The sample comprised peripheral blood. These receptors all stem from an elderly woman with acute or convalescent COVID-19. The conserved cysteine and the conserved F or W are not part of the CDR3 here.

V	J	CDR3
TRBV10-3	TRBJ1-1	AISDNGGNTEAF
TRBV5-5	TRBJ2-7	ASSLIDRGVEQY
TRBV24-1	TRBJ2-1	ATARSDNEQF
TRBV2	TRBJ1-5	ASNQGVGSNQPQH
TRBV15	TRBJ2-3	ATSYDTGGTDTQY
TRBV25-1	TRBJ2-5	ASSESPGQGTAGETQY
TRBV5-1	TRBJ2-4	ASSLEASLAKNIQY
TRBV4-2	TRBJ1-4	ASSQVLGQGASNEKLF
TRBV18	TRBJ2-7	ASSPPTGGAEQY
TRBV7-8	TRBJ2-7	ASSLQGTGSYEQY
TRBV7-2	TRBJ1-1	ASSFSRSGTEAF
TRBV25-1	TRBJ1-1	ASSPGVTEAF
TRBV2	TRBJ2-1	ASRDSLAGGTNEQF
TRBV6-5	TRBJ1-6	ASSYQDRSSPLH
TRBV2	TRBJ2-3	ASNRGNTDTQY
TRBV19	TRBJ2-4	ASKDRILAKNIQY
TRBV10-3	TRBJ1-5	AISEGDRGQGQPQH
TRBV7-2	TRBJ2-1	ASSPPGLALNNEQF
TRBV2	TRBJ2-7	ASRGQGNYEQY
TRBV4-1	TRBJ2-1	ASSQAGLAGINEQF
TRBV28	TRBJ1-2	ASSRQNYGYT
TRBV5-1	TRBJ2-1	ASSPPGEGRWF
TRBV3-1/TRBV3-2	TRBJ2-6	ASSHRLISGANVLT
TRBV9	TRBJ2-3	ASSVDMSLAGGGVTQY
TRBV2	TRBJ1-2	ASNPRGGPPNGYT
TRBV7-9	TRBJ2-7	ASSLVGYEQY
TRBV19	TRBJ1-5	ASSIEHRSNQPQH
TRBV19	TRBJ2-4	ASSIGTSGNIQY
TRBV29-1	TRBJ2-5	SVSGRVQETQY
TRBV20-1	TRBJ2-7	SASRSGTPYEQY
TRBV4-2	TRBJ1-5	ASSQVDSYNQPQH
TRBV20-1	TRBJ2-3	SASRGQGATDTQY
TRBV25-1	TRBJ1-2	ASSEAGSRGYT
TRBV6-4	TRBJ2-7	ASSVELGGFYEQY
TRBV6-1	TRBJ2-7	ASSEEESYEQY
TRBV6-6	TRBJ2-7	ASSYDSGAYEQY
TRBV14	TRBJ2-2	ASSSIYANTGELF
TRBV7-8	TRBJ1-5	ASSRDRGYGQPQH